Listed below are T cell receptor beta chains from one sample, sequenced in a study of long-term antiretroviral therapy in people with HIV. The method was immunoSEQ multiplex PCR; TCRdb's version includes in-frame clones alone and lacks a portion of them. Here the sample spans 15,000 to 20,000 clones, roughly 78% being singletons. This specimen was unsorted PBMCs, taken at the start of antiretroviral therapy, before treatment. These receptors all stem from a woman in her thirties or forties with HIV. Both conserved end residues are part of each CDR3. Each record gives: J gene, D gene, V gene, clone size, CDR3 protein, CDR3 DNA. The D gene is left open where the match is weak. Only some rows state a clone size, as once, few, many or a class for expanded clones.

J: TRBJ1-1; D: -; V: TRBV4-3; size: -; CDR3: CASSQDKGRVEAFF; DNA: TGCGCCAGCAGCCAAGATAAGGGGCGGGTTGAAGCTTTCTTT
J: TRBJ1-5; D: -; V: TRBV6-1; size: once; CDR3: CASSQGNSNQPQHF; DNA: TGTGCCAGCAGTCAAGGGAATAGCAATCAGCCCCAGCATTTT
J: TRBJ2-7; D: -; V: TRBV15; size: -; CDR3: CATSMGRDSYEQYF; DNA: TGTGCCACCAGTATGGGCAGGGACTCCTACGAGCAGTACTTC
J: TRBJ1-5; D: -; V: TRBV4-1; size: -; CDR3: CASSQLGSSQPQHF; DNA: TGCGCCAGCAGCCAACTTGGGTCCAGTCAGCCCCAGCATTTT
J: TRBJ2-7; D: TRBD2; V: TRBV10-3; size: -; CDR3: CAISEASGVISYEQYF; DNA: TGTGCCATCAGTGAGGCTAGCGGGGTAATCTCCTACGAGCAGTACTTC
J: TRBJ2-2; D: -; V: TRBV7-8; size: -; CDR3: CASSLVSPILWARRNTGELFF; DNA: TGTGCCAGCAGCTTAGTTTCTCCTATATTATGGGCGCGCCGGAACACCGGGGAGCTGTTTTTT
J: TRBJ1-1; D: TRBD1; V: TRBV10-3; size: -; CDR3: CAISGREGRGSTEAFF; DNA: TGTGCCATCAGTGGAAGGGAAGGCAGGGGGTCCACTGAAGCTTTCTTT
J: TRBJ2-2; D: TRBD1; V: TRBV2; size: medium-sized; CDR3: CASSDRGMVTGELFF; DNA: TGTGCCAGCAGTGACAGGGGGATGGTCACCGGGGAGCTGTTTTTT
J: TRBJ1-6; D: -; V: TRBV6-1; size: -; CDR3: CASTWGVNSPLHF; DNA: TGTGCCAGCACCTGGGGGGTTAATTCACCCCTCCACTTT
J: TRBJ1-5; D: -; V: TRBV6-1; size: -; CDR3: CASSVITGPLRNNQPQHF; DNA: TGTGCCAGCAGTGTTATAACAGGTCCTCTAAGGAACAATCAGCCCCAGCATTTT
J: TRBJ1-2; D: TRBD1; V: TRBV5-4; size: once; CDR3: CASSFNTGTGDGKDTF; DNA: TGTGCCAGCAGCTTTAATACCGGGACAGGTGACGGGAAGGACACCTTC
J: TRBJ2-2; D: -; V: TRBV7-7; size: -; CDR3: CASSSDMAQKEAGELFF; DNA: TGTGCCAGCAGCTCGGACATGGCCCAGAAGGAGGCCGGGGAGCTGTTTTTT
J: TRBJ1-2; D: -; V: TRBV9; size: -; CDR3: CASSGPTYGYTF; DNA: TGTGCCAGCAGCGGACCTACCTATGGCTACACCTTC
J: TRBJ2-7; D: -; V: TRBV29-1; size: -; CDR3: CSARAGYEQYF; DNA: TGCAGCGCCCGGGCAGGCTACGAGCAGTACTTC
J: TRBJ1-5; D: -; V: TRBV27; size: few; CDR3: CASSSIASNQPQHF; DNA: TGTGCCAGCAGTTCGATAGCGTCTAATCAGCCCCAGCATTTT
J: TRBJ1-1; D: -; V: TRBV5-8; size: -; CDR3: CASWGFMNTEAFF; DNA: TGTGCCAGTTGGGGGTTTATGAACACTGAAGCTTTCTTT
J: TRBJ2-1; D: -; V: TRBV28; size: -; CDR3: CASSLDTAGAYNEQFF; DNA: TGTGCCAGCAGTTTAGACACGGCAGGGGCTTACAATGAGCAGTTCTTC
J: TRBJ1-2; D: -; V: TRBV15; size: -; CDR3: CATSNPLLNGYTF; DNA: TGTGCCACCAGCAACCCTCTATTAAATGGCTACACCTTC
J: TRBJ2-1; D: TRBD2; V: TRBV7-2; size: -; CDR3: CASSLWGLLAGNEQFF; DNA: TGTGCCAGCAGCCTCTGGGGACTACTTGCCGGTAATGAGCAGTTCTTC
J: TRBJ2-3; D: -; V: TRBV15; size: -; CDR3: CATSRDTDTQYF; DNA: TGTGCCACCAGCAGAGATACAGATACGCAGTATTTT
J: TRBJ2-1; D: -; V: TRBV21-1; size: -; CDR3: CASRKRWTEYNEQFF; DNA: TGTGCCAGCAGAAAAAGGTGGACAGAGTACAATGAGCAGTTCTTC
J: TRBJ1-1; D: -; V: TRBV18; size: -; CDR3: CASSPQSGENTEAFF; DNA: TGTGCCAGCTCACCACAGTCAGGGGAGAACACTGAAGCTTTCTTT
J: TRBJ2-7; D: TRBD2; V: TRBV18; size: -; CDR3: CASSMTSPQSSYEQYF; DNA: TGTGCCAGCTCAATGACTAGCCCCCAGAGCTCCTACGAGCAGTACTTC
J: TRBJ1-2; D: -; V: TRBV4-2; size: few; CDR3: CASSQDQGSSHTF; DNA: TGTGCCAGCAGCCAAGACCAGGGTTCGAGTCACACCTTC
J: TRBJ2-2; D: TRBD1; V: TRBV7-2; size: -; CDR3: CASRGTGSGELFF; DNA: TGTGCCAGCAGGGGGACAGGGTCCGGGGAGCTGTTTTTT
J: TRBJ2-1; D: -; V: TRBV9; size: -; CDR3: CASSVDPYNEQFF; DNA: TGTGCCAGCAGCGTAGATCCATACAATGAGCAGTTCTTC
J: TRBJ1-2; D: TRBD1; V: TRBV6-1; size: -; CDR3: CASSPGGKDYGYTF; DNA: TGTGCCAGCAGTCCAGGGGGCAAGGACTATGGCTACACCTTC
J: TRBJ1-3; D: -; V: TRBV4-3; size: -; CDR3: CASSQDPTGISNTIYF; DNA: TGCGCCAGCAGCCAAGACCCAACAGGGATTAGCAACACCATATATTTT
J: TRBJ2-7; D: -; V: TRBV10-3; size: -; CDR3: CAISERQTYEQYF; DNA: TGTGCCATCAGTGAAAGGCAAACCTACGAGCAGTACTTC
J: TRBJ2-6; D: -; V: TRBV28; size: -; CDR3: CASSFGGANVLTF; DNA: TGTGCCAGCAGTTTTGGAGGGGCCAACGTCCTGACTTTC
J: TRBJ2-7; D: -; V: TRBV2; size: -; CDR3: CASSEEYEQYF; DNA: TGTGCCAGCAGTGAGGAGTACGAGCAGTACTTC
J: TRBJ2-3; D: -; V: TRBV19; size: -; CDR3: CASSILMERILTDTQYF; DNA: TGTGCCAGTAGTATTTTGATGGAACGGATACTAACAGATACGCAGTATTTT
J: TRBJ2-3; D: TRBD2; V: TRBV19; size: -; CDR3: CASSDSGAHQRTQDTQYF; DNA: TGTGCCAGTTCAGATAGCGGGGCCCACCAGCGAACACAAGATACGCAGTATTTT
J: TRBJ2-3; D: TRBD1; V: TRBV9; size: -; CDR3: CASSVDLGQVTDTQYF; DNA: TGTGCCAGCAGCGTAGATTTGGGACAGGTCACAGATACGCAGTATTTT
J: TRBJ2-3; D: -; V: TRBV28; size: -; CDR3: CASRAPGIPDTQYF; DNA: TGTGCCAGCAGAGCCCCTGGGATACCCGATACGCAGTATTTT
J: TRBJ1-3; D: -; V: TRBV25-1; size: -; CDR3: CASSVGRYSGNTIYF; DNA: TGTGCCAGCAGTGTAGGACGCTACTCTGGAAACACCATATATTTT
J: TRBJ2-7; D: -; V: TRBV7-6; size: once; CDR3: CASSLVPEEQYF; DNA: TGTGCCAGCAGCTTAGTCCCAGAAGAGCAGTACTTC
J: TRBJ1-1; D: -; V: TRBV2; size: -; CDR3: CASRGGGMNTEAFF; DNA: TGTGCCAGCAGGGGGGGCGGTATGAACACTGAAGCTTTCTTT
J: TRBJ2-1; D: TRBD1; V: TRBV7-8; size: -; CDR3: CASSIKPYIDRGNEQFF; DNA: TGTGCCAGCAGCATAAAACCATATATTGACAGGGGAAATGAGCAGTTCTTC
J: TRBJ1-2; D: TRBD1; V: TRBV7-2; size: -; CDR3: CASSLAGTGFLGYTF; DNA: TGTGCCAGCAGCCTAGCCGGGACAGGGTTCCTCGGCTACACCTTC
J: TRBJ2-2; D: -; V: TRBV2; size: -; CDR3: CASYFPNTGELFF; DNA: TGTGCCAGTTATTTCCCGAACACCGGGGAGCTGTTTTTT
J: TRBJ2-5; D: TRBD1; V: TRBV5-1; size: -; CDR3: CASRRDRDEGTQYF; DNA: TGCGCCAGCAGGCGAGACAGGGACGAGGGGACCCAGTACTTC
J: TRBJ1-5; D: -; V: TRBV15; size: -; CDR3: CATSLRGNNQPQHF; DNA: TGTGCCACCAGCCTCCGGGGTAACAATCAGCCCCAGCATTTT
J: TRBJ1-5; D: -; V: TRBV7-9; size: -; CDR3: CASSLAIRDRSQPQHF; DNA: TGTGCCAGCAGCTTAGCGATCCGGGATAGGAGTCAGCCCCAGCATTTT
J: TRBJ1-1; D: -; V: TRBV7-6; size: -; CDR3: CASSPGSVNTEAFF; DNA: TGTGCCAGCAGCCCGGGCAGTGTGAACACTGAAGCTTTCTTT
J: TRBJ2-7; D: TRBD2; V: TRBV7-9; size: -; CDR3: CASSLGSGGSSYEQYF; DNA: TGTGCCAGCAGCTTAGGGAGCGGGGGTTCCTCCTACGAGCAGTACTTC
J: TRBJ1-2; D: -; V: TRBV14; size: -; CDR3: CASSQLRQSGYTF; DNA: TGTGCCAGCAGCCAACTTAGACAGTCGGGCTACACCTTC
J: TRBJ1-3; D: -; V: TRBV2; size: -; CDR3: CASSAGAGNTIYF; DNA: TGTGCCAGCAGTGCTGGGGCAGGAAACACCATATATTTT
J: TRBJ2-5; D: -; V: TRBV5-1; size: -; CDR3: CASSAGGPLETQYF; DNA: TGCGCCAGCAGCGCCGGGGGGCCCTTGGAGACCCAGTACTTC
J: TRBJ2-1; D: TRBD2; V: TRBV5-4; size: -; CDR3: CASSPGTSGGYYNEQFF; DNA: TGTGCCAGCAGCCCCGGGACTAGCGGGGGTTACTACAATGAGCAGTTCTTC
J: TRBJ2-3; D: -; V: TRBV21-1; size: few; CDR3: CASSVGEADTQYF; DNA: TGTGCCAGCAGCGTGGGGGAGGCAGATACGCAGTATTTT
J: TRBJ1-5; D: -; V: TRBV4-1; size: -; CDR3: CASSQPGQRDQPQHF; DNA: TGCGCCAGCAGCCAACCCGGACAGAGGGATCAGCCCCAGCATTTT
J: TRBJ1-2; D: -; V: TRBV4-3; size: -; CDR3: CASSQEFGGGYGYTF; DNA: TGCGCCAGCAGCCAAGAGTTTGGCGGTGGCTATGGCTACACCTTC
J: TRBJ1-4; D: -; V: TRBV29-1; size: once; CDR3: CSVEDTAINEKLFF; DNA: TGCAGCGTTGAAGATACGGCGATTAATGAAAAACTGTTTTTT
J: TRBJ2-7; D: TRBD1; V: TRBV19; size: -; CDR3: CASSEGQGGFSYEQYF; DNA: TGTGCCAGTAGTGAAGGACAGGGGGGTTTCTCCTACGAGCAGTACTTC
J: TRBJ2-1; D: -; V: TRBV13; size: -; CDR3: CASRPRGGQEQFF; DNA: TGTGCCAGCAGACCCCGGGGCGGTCAAGAGCAGTTCTTC
J: TRBJ2-3; D: TRBD1; V: TRBV2; size: -; CDR3: CATSQTGGMVDTQYF; DNA: TGTGCCACGAGCCAGACAGGGGGTATGGTAGATACGCAGTATTTT
J: TRBJ1-1; D: TRBD1; V: TRBV6-1; size: medium-sized; CDR3: CASRALTGGGTEAFF; DNA: TGTGCCAGCAGGGCCCTGACAGGGGGTGGCACTGAAGCTTTCTTT
J: TRBJ1-6; D: -; V: TRBV7-8; size: -; CDR3: CASSLGSAGARGSPLHF; DNA: TGTGCCAGCAGCTTAGGGTCTGCAGGGGCGCGTGGTTCACCCCTCCACTTT
J: TRBJ2-7; D: -; V: TRBV5-1; size: -; CDR3: CASSLGTDPYEQYF; DNA: TGCGCCAGCAGCCTAGGGACGGACCCCTACGAGCAGTACTTC